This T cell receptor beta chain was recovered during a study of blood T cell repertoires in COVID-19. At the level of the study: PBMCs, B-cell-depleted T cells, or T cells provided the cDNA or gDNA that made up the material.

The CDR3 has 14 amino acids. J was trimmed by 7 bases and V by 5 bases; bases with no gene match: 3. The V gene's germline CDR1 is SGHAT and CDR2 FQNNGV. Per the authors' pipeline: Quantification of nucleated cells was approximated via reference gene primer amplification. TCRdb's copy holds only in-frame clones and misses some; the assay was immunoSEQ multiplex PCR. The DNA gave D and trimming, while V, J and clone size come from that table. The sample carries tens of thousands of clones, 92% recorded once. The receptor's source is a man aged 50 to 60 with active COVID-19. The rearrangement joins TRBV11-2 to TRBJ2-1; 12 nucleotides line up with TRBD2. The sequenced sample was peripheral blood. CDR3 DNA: TGTGCCAGCAGCCTCACTAGCGGGAGGAATGAGCAGTTCTTC. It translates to CASSLTSGRNEQFF. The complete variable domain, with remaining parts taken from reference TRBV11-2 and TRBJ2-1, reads EAGVAQSPRYKIIEKRQSVAFWCNPISGHATLYWYQQILGQGPKLLIQFQNNGVVDDSQLPKDRFSAERLKGVDSTLKIQPAKLEDSAVYLCASSLTSGRNEQFFGPGTRLTVL.